The following is a T cell receptor beta chain sequence with its context. Antigen: not known. The repertoire was sequenced with immunoSEQ multiplex PCR; TCRdb's copy has only in-frame clones and lacks some. The table lists 40,000 to 55,000 clones, around 93% of them singletons. The sample belongs to a study of OX40 agonist ivuxolimab in advanced cancers. General study results and limits: Some patients who did not respond also had low normalized T-cell clonal expansion. Mean expanded clone counts were higher in CD8+ than CD4+ T cells.

CDR3 length equals 13 residues. Germline V CDR1 and CDR2: LGHNA, YNFKEQ. Trimming pared 0 bases from V and 6 bases from J, leaving 6 bases between. Sample: CD4+ or CD8+ T cells sorted from blood, taken in a trial of the OX40 agonist ivuxolimab. This rearrangement joins TRBV4-2 to TRBJ2-1; no clear D. The clonotype was recovered from an adult with an advanced solid tumor such as melanoma, head and neck, liver or kidney cancer. CDR3 sequence: CASSQDLSNEQFF. The CDR3 DNA sequence: TGTGCCAGCAGCCAAGATCTCAGCAATGAGCAGTTCTTC.